This T cell receptor beta chain was sequenced during a study of blood T cell repertoires in COVID-19. For the study at large: The United States, Italy and Spain supplied acute and convalescent COVID-19 samples.

As processed by the authors: Reference gene primer amplification in the assay estimated nucleated cell counts. Data came from immunoSEQ multiplex PCR; TCRdb stores just in-frame clones and leaves some out. V and J calls plus clone size are reproduced from that table; the DNA served to infer D and trimming. The sample carries tens of thousands of clones, roughly four fifths recorded once. Germline-derived CDR1 and CDR2 are SGHVS and FNYEAQ. This CDR3 comprises 15 residues. V dropped 1 base and J dropped 0 bases, with 10 bases sitting between them. Sequenced material: peripheral blood. This sequence originates from a human donor in a cohort sampled during active or convalescent COVID-19. The chain has TRBV7-6 and TRBJ2-7; no clear D gene. The CDR3 region is CASSLGASSSYEQYF. The CDR3 coding sequence is TGTGCCAGCAGCTTAGGCGCGAGTAGCTCCTACGAGCAGTACTTC.